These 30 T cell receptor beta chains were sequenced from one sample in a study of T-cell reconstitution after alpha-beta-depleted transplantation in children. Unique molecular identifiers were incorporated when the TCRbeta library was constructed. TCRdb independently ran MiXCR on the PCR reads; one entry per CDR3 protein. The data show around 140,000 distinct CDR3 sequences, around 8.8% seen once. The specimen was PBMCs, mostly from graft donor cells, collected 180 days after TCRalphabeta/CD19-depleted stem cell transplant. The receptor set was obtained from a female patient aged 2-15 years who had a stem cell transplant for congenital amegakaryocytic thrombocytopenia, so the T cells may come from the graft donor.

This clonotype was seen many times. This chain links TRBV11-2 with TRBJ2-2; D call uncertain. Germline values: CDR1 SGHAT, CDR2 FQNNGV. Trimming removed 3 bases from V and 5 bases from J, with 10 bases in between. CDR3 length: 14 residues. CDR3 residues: CASSFNRWTGELFF. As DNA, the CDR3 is TGTGCCAGCAGCTTTAACAGATGGACCGGGGAGCTGTTTTTT. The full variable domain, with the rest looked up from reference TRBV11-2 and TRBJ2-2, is EAGVAQSPRYKIIEKRQSVAFWCNPISGHATLYWYQQILGQGPKLLIQFQNNGVVDDSQLPKDRFSAERLKGVDSTLKIQPAKLEDSAVYLCASSFNRWTGELFFGEGSRLTVL.

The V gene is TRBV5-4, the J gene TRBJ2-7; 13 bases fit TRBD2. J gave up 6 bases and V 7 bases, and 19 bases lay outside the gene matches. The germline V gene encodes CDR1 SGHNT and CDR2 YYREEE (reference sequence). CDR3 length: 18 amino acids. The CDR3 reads CASGPPGLAGPVLGEQYF. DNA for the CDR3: TGTGCCAGCGGGCCGCCGGGACTAGCGGGACCTGTCTTGGGCGAGCAGTACTTC.

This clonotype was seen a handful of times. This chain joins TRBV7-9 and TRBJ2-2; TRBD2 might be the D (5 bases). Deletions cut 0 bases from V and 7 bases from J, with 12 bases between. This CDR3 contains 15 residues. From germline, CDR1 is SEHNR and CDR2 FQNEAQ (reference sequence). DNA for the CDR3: TGTGCCAGCAGCTTAGCGGCGGGCGCGATCGGGGAGCTGTTTTTT. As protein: CASSLAAGAIGELFF.

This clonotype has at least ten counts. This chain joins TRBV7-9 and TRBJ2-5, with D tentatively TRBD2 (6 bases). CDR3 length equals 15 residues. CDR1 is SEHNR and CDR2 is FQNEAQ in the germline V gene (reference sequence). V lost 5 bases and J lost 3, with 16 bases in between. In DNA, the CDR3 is TGTGCCAGCAGCATCGGGGCCAGGAGGGAAGAGACCCAGTACTTC. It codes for CASSIGARREETQYF.

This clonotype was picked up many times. This CDR3 is CSARVGRVTDTQYF. Here the CDR3 DNA reads TGCAGTGCTAGAGTTGGCAGGGTCACAGATACGCAGTATTTT. The rearrangement joins TRBV20-1 to TRBJ2-3; possibly TRBD1 for D (5 bases). The ends were cut back, 1 base at V and 2 bases at J, with 10 bases in the middle. The germline V gene has CDR1 DFQATT and CDR2 SNEGSKA (reference sequence). The CDR3 runs 14 residues.

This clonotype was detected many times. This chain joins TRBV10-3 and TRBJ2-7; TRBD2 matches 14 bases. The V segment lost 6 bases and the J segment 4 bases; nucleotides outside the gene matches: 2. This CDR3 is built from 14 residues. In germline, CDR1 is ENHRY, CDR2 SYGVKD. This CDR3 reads CAISRTSGGYEQYF. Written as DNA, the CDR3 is TGTGCCATCAGCAGGACTAGCGGGGGGTACGAGCAGTACTTC.

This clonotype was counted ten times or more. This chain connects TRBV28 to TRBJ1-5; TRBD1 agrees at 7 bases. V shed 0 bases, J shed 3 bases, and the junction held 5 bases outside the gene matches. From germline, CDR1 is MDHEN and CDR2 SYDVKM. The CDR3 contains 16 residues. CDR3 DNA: TGTGCCAGCAGTTTATGGTGGGACAGTATCAATCAGCCCCAGCATTTT. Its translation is CASSLWWDSINQPQHF. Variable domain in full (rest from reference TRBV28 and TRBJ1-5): DVKVTQSSRYLVKRTGEKVFLECVQDMDHENMFWYRQDPGLGLRLIYFSYDVKMKEKGDIPEGYSVSREKKERFSLILESASTNQTSMYLCASSLWWDSINQPQHFGDGTRLSIL.

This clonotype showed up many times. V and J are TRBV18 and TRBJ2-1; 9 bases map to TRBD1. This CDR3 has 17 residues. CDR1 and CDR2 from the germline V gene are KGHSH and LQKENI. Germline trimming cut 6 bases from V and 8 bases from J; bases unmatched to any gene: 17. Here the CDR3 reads CASSQTPGTGKGDEQFF. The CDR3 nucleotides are TGTGCCAGCTCGCAAACCCCCGGGACAGGGAAGGGCGATGAGCAGTTCTTC.

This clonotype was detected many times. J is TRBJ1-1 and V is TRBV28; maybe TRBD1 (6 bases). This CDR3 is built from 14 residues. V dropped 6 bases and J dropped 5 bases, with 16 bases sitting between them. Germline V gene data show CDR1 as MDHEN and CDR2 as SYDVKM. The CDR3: CASSLGGAGTEAFF. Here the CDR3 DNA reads TGTGCCAGCAGCTTAGGGGGGGCTGGGACTGAAGCTTTCTTT.

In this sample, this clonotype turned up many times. CDR3 sequence (DNA): TGCGCCAGCAGCTTGGAACAGGGGGTCGGCTACACCTTC. Translated: CASSLEQGVGYTF. The chain combines TRBV5-1 with TRBJ1-2, with TRBD1 identical over 8 bases. Per the germline V gene, CDR1 is SGHRS and CDR2 is YFSETQ. The CDR3 is 13 amino acids. The junction had 3 bases not matched to a gene; V was cut back by 0 bases and J by 8 bases.

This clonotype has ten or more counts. Here the CDR3 reads CASSFRGLAATEAFF. DNA of the CDR3: TGTGCCAGCAGTTTCCGGGGCCTGGCTGCCACTGAAGCTTTCTTT. This sequence joins TRBV12-3 or TRBV12-4 and TRBJ1-1; maybe TRBD1 (5 bases). Trimming stripped 3 bases from V and 4 bases from J, with 15 bases between. The CDR3 has 15 amino acids.

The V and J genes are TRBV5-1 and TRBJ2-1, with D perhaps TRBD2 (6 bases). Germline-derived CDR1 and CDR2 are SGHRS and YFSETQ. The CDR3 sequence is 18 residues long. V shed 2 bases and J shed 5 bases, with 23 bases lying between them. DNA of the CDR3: TGCGCCAGCAGCTTTTTTGGGGGGAGGCCACCGGTGAACAATGAGCAGTTCTTC. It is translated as CASSFFGGRPPVNNEQFF.

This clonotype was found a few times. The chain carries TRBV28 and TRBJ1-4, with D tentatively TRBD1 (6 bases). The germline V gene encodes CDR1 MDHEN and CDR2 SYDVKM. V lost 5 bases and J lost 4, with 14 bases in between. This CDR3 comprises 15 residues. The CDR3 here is CASSIQGGGNEKLFF. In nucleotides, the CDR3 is TGTGCCAGCAGTATACAGGGAGGGGGTAATGAAAAACTGTTTTTT. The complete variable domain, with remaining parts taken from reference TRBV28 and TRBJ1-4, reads DVKVTQSSRYLVKRTGEKVFLECVQDMDHENMFWYRQDPGLGLRLIYFSYDVKMKEKGDIPEGYSVSREKKERFSLILESASTNQTSMYLCASSIQGGGNEKLFFGSGTQLSVL.

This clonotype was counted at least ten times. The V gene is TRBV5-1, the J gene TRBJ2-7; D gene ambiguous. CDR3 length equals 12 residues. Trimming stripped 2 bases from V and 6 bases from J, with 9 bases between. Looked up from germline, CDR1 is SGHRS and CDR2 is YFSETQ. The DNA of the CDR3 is TGCGCCAGCAGCTTCAGTGGGATCGAGCAGTACTTC. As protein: CASSFSGIEQYF.

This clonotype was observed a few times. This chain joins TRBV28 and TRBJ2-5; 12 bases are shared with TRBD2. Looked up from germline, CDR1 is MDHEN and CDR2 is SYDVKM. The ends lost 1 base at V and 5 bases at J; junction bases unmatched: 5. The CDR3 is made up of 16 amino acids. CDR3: CASSLFGLAGQETQYF. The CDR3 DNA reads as TGTGCCAGCAGTTTATTTGGACTAGCGGGACAGGAGACCCAGTACTTC.

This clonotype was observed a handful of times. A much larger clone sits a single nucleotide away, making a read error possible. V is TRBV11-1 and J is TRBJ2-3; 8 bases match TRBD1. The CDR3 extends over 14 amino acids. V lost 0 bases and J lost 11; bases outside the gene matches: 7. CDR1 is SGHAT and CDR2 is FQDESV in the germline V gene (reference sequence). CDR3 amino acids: CASSLAPGTGRQYF. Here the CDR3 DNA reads TGTGCCAGCAGCTTAGCGCCCGGGACAGGCCGGCAGTATTTT. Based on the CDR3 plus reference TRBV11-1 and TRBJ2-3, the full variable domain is EAEVAQSPRYKITEKSQAVAFWCDPISGHATLYWYRQILGQGPELLVQFQDESVVDDSQLPKDRFSAERLKGVDSTLKIQPAELGDSAMYLCASSLAPGTGRQYFGPGTRLTVL.

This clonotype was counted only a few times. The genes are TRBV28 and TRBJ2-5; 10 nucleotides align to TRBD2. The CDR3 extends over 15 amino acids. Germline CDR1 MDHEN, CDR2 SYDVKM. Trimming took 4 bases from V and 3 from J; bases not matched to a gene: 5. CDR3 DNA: TGTGCCAGCAGTTCGTGGACTAGCGGTAAAGAGACCCAGTACTTC. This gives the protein CASSSWTSGKETQYF.

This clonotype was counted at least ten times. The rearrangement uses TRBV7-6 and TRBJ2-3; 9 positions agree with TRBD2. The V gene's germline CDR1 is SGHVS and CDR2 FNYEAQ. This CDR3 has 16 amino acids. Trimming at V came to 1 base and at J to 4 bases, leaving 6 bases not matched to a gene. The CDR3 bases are TGTGCCAGCAGCTTAGGGGCGGGGGGGCCGCCAGATACGCAGTATTTT. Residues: CASSLGAGGPPDTQYF.

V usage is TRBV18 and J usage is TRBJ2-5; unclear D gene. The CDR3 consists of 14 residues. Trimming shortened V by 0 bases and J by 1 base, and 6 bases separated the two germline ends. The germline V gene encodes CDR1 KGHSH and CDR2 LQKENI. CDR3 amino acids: CASSPPPGQETQYF. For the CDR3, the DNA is TGTGCCAGCTCACCACCGCCGGGCCAAGAGACCCAGTACTTC.

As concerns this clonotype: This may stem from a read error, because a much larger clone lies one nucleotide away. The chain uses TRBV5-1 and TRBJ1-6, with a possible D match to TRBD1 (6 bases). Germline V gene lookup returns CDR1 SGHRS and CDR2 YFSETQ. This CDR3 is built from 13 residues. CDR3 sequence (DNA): TGCGCCAGCGGCTTTAACGGACAGTCACCCCTCCACTTT. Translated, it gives CASGFNGQSPLHF.

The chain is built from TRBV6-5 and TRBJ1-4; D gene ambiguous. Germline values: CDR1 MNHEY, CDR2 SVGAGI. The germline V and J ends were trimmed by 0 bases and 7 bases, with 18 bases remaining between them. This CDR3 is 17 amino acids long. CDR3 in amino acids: CASSYSRHRTLGEKLFF. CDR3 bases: TGTGCCAGCAGTTACTCCAGACACAGAACCCTTGGTGAAAAACTGTTTTTT.

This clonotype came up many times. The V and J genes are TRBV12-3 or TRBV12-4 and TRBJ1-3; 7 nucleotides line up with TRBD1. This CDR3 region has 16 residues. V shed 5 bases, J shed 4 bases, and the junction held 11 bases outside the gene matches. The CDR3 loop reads CASSPQPGTVGNTIYF. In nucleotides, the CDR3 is TGTGCCAGCAGTCCGCAACCGGGGACAGTAGGAAACACCATATATTTT.

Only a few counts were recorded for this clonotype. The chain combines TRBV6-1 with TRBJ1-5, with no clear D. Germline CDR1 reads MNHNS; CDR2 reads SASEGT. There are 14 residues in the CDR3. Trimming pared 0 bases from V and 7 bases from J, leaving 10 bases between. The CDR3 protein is CASSEAHMVQPQHF. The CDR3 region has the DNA TGTGCCAGCAGTGAAGCGCATATGGTGCAGCCCCAGCATTTT.

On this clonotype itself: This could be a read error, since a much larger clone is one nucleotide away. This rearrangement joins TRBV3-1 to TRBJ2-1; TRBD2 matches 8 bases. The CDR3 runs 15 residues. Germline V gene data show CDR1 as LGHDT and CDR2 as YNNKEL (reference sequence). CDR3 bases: TGTGCCTGCAGCCAGCGGGGGTCCCCGATCAATGAGCAGTTCTTC. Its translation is CACSQRGSPINEQFF.

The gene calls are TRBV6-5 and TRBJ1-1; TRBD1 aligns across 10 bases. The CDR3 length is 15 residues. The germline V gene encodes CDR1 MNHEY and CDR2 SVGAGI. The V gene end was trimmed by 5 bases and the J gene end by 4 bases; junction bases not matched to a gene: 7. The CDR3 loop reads CASSHARTGGTEAFF. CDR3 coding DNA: TGTGCCAGCAGTCACGCCAGGACAGGGGGCACTGAAGCTTTCTTT.

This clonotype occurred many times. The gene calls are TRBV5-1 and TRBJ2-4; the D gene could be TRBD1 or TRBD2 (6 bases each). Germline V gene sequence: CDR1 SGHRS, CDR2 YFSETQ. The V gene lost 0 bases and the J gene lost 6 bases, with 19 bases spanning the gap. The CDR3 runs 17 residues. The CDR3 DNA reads TGCGCCAGCAGCTTGGTGTTGCGCGGTCCGGGGGCAAACATTCAGTACTTC. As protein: CASSLVLRGPGANIQYF. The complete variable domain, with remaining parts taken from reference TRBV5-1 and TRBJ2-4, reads KAGVTQTPRYLIKTRGQQVTLSCSPISGHRSVSWYQQTPGQGLQFLFEYFSETQRNKGNFPGRFSGRQFSNSRSEMNVSTLELGDSALYLCASSLVLRGPGANIQYFGAGTRLSVL.

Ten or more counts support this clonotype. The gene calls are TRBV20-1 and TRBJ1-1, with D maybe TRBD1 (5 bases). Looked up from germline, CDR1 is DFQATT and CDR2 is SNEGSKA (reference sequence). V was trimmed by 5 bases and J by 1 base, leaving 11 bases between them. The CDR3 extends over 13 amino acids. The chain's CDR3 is CSAQQDPNTEAFF. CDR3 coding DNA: TGCAGTGCTCAACAGGACCCGAACACTGAAGCTTTCTTT.

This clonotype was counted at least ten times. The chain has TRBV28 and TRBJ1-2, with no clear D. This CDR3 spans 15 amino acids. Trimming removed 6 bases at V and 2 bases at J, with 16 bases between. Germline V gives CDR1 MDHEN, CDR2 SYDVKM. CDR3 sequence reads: CASSRIGRSNYGYTF. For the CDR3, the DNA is TGTGCCAGCAGCCGTATAGGGCGGAGCAACTATGGCTACACCTTC.

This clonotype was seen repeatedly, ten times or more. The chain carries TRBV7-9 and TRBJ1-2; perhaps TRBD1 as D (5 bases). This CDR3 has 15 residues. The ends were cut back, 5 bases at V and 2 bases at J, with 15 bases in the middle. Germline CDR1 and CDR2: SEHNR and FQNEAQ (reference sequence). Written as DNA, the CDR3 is TGTGCCAGCAGCCCGTGGGACGGCGCAAACTATGGCTACACCTTC. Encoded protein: CASSPWDGANYGYTF.

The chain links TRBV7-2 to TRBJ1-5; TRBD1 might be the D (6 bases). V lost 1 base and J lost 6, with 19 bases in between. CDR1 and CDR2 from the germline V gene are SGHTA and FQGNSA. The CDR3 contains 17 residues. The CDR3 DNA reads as TGTGCCAGCAGCTTAGTAGGGGGAGCGGGGGGCAGTCAGCCCCAGCATTTT. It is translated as CASSLVGGAGGSQPQHF.